The 13 T cell receptor beta chains reported below all come from one sample, sequenced in a study of OX40 agonist ivuxolimab in advanced cancers. TCRdb's table, derived via immunoSEQ multiplex PCR, lists solely in-frame clones and lacks some. The sample comprises around 76,000 clones, approximately 86% of which are singletons, and roughly 8% rests with the top ten. The starting material was CD4+ or CD8+ T cells sorted from blood, obtained in a trial of the OX40 agonist ivuxolimab. All receptors derive from an adult with an advanced solid tumor such as melanoma, head and neck, liver or kidney cancer.

By frequency in the sample, this clone is medium-sized. This chain connects TRBV13 to TRBJ1-2; D is unresolved. Germline V CDR1 and CDR2: PRHDT, FYEKMQ (reference sequence). The germline V and J ends were trimmed by 1 base and 1 base, with 10 bases remaining between them. This CDR3 region has 15 residues. The CDR3 DNA sequence: TGTGCCAGCAGCTTAGACGGTAATAGTAACTATGGCTACACCTTC. Amino acids: CASSLDGNSNYGYTF.

The gene calls are TRBV2 and TRBJ2-1; TRBD1 might be the D (6 bases). From germline, CDR1 is SNHLY and CDR2 FYNNEI. Trimming left V 5 bases short and J 0 bases short, with 11 bases between. The CDR3 is 15 residues long. CDR3 loop: CASSSDRSSYNEQFF. In nucleotides, the CDR3 is TGTGCCAGCAGTTCCGACAGGAGCTCCTACAATGAGCAGTTCTTC. The complete variable domain, with remaining parts taken from reference TRBV2 and TRBJ2-1, reads EPEVTQTPSHQVTQMGQEVILRCVPISNHLYFYWYRQILGQKVEFLVSFYNNEISEKSEIFDDQFSVERPDGSNFTLKIRSTKLEDSAMYFCASSSDRSSYNEQFFGPGTRLTVL.

The chain recombines TRBV5-1 with TRBJ1-1, with TRBD1 identical over 7 bases. This CDR3 contains 15 residues. Trimming removed 1 base from V and 8 bases from J; junction bases left unmatched: 11. CDR1 is SGHRS and CDR2 is YFSETQ in the germline V gene. The CDR3 DNA reads as TGCGCCAGCAGCTTGAGGGTTGGACAGGCAGGAGAAGCTTTCTTT. Translated, it gives CASSLRVGQAGEAFF.

The V call is TRBV11-2, the J call TRBJ2-3; maybe TRBD2 (6 bases). The CDR3 has 12 residues. Germline CDR1 reads SGHAT; CDR2 reads FQNNGV. V gave up 9 bases and J gave up 5 bases, with 12 bases separating them. The CDR3 region has the DNA TGTGCCAGTCTGGGGGGAGGAGATACGCAGTATTTT. This gives the protein CASLGGGDTQYF.

The chain couples TRBV4-1 to TRBJ1-2; D is perhaps TRBD1 (6 bases). CDR1 and CDR2 (germline): MGHRA, YSYEKL. V was clipped by 5 bases and J by 4 bases, with 17 bases between them. CDR3 length: 15 amino acids. CDR3 protein: CASSNKKDSPYGYTF. Written as DNA, the CDR3 is TGCGCCAGCAGCAACAAAAAGGACAGTCCCTATGGCTACACCTTC.

About this clone itself: Other nucleotide sequences from this sample produce the same CDR3. V gene TRBV28 combines with J gene TRBJ2-5; 7 bases are shared with TRBD1. CDR3 length: 14 residues. Per the germline V gene, CDR1 is MDHEN and CDR2 is SYDVKM. Trimming took 2 bases from V and 5 from J; bases not matched to a gene: 5. CDR3: CASSLDRVVETQYF. The CDR3 DNA follows: TGTGCCAGCAGTTTAGACAGGGTAGTCGAGACCCAGTACTTC. The full variable domain, with the rest looked up from reference TRBV28 and TRBJ2-5, is DVKVTQSSRYLVKRTGEKVFLECVQDMDHENMFWYRQDPGLGLRLIYFSYDVKMKEKGDIPEGYSVSREKKERFSLILESASTNQTSMYLCASSLDRVVETQYFGPGTRLLVL.

Only one count was recorded for this clone. The chain links TRBV15 to TRBJ1-3; 8 nucleotides match TRBD1. V lost 2 bases to trimming and J lost 0 bases; unmatched junction nucleotides: 6. Germline V CDR1 and CDR2: LNHNV, YYDKDF (reference sequence). This CDR3 contains 17 residues. As DNA, the CDR3 is TGTGCCACCAGCAGAACGGGACAGGCGAGCTCTGGAAACACCATATATTTT. Encoded protein: CATSRTGQASSGNTIYF.

The V and J genes are TRBV10-3 and TRBJ1-1; maybe TRBD1 (5 bases). Germline CDR1 is ENHRY and CDR2 is SYGVKD. There are 12 residues in the CDR3. The V gene lost 6 bases and the J gene lost 8 bases, with 13 bases spanning the gap. The CDR3 spells CAIRSLRTEAFF. In nucleotides, the CDR3 is TGTGCCATCAGGTCCCTCCGGACAGAAGCTTTCTTT.

The rearrangement uses TRBV19 and TRBJ2-7, with 8 bases lining up with TRBD1. CDR3 length: 14 residues. Germline V CDR1 and CDR2: LNHDA, SQIVND (reference sequence). With 6 bases clipped from V and 1 base from J, the junction kept 5 bases outside the gene matches. CDR3 region: CASRNHRGSYEQYF. The CDR3 nucleotides read TGTGCCAGTAGAAACCACAGGGGGTCCTACGAGCAGTACTTC.

V and J are TRBV5-6 and TRBJ1-4, with D unclear. The V gene lost 2 bases and the J gene lost 2 bases, with 13 bases spanning the gap. The germline V gene has CDR1 SGHDT and CDR2 YYEEEE. The CDR3 covers 16 residues. The CDR3 DNA sequence: TGTGCCAGCAGCTTTCTAATTGTAGGGACTAATGAAAAACTGTTTTTT. Translated: CASSFLIVGTNEKLFF.

The genes are TRBV30 and TRBJ2-2; TRBD1 is a possible D gene (6 bases). CDR1 and CDR2 from the germline V gene are GTSNPN and SVGIG (reference sequence). CDR3 length: 12 amino acids. Trimming removed 5 bases from V and 7 bases from J, with 11 bases in between. The CDR3 loop reads CAWDQGGGELFF. The CDR3 coding sequence is TGTGCCTGGGATCAAGGGGGCGGGGAGCTGTTTTTT. The full variable domain, rest sourced from reference TRBV30 and TRBJ2-2, is SQTIHQWPATLVQPVGSPLSLECTVEGTSNPNLYWYRQAAGRGLQLLFYSVGIGQISSEVPQNLSASRPQDRQFILSSKKLLLSDSGFYLCAWDQGGGELFFGEGSRLTVL.

V usage is TRBV15 and J usage is TRBJ1-1; 8 bases agree with TRBD1. V lost 3 bases and J lost 3; bases outside the gene matches: 21. Germline values: CDR1 LNHNV, CDR2 YYDKDF (reference sequence). The CDR3 is made up of 20 amino acids. The CDR3 sequence is CATSRSTLLSRGRVDTEAFF. The CDR3 coding sequence is TGTGCCACCAGCAGGAGTACCCTTTTGAGCAGGGGGCGTGTTGACACTGAAGCTTTCTTT.

This sequence joins TRBV30 and TRBJ2-5; possibly TRBD2 for D (6 bases). V was trimmed by 3 bases and J by 4 bases, leaving 12 bases between them. The CDR3 length is 13 residues. Germline CDR1 GTSNPN, CDR2 SVGIG (reference sequence). The CDR3 DNA sequence: TGTGCCTGGAGGGCGGGGCAGGGAGAGACCCAGTACTTC. Amino acid sequence: CAWRAGQGETQYF. Together with reference TRBV30 and TRBJ2-5, the CDR3 gives the full variable domain: SQTIHQWPATLVQPVGSPLSLECTVEGTSNPNLYWYRQAAGRGLQLLFYSVGIGQISSEVPQNLSASRPQDRQFILSSKKLLLSDSGFYLCAWRAGQGETQYFGPGTRLLVL.